A selection of T cell receptor beta chains follows, all from one sample in a study of shared clonotypes between healthy human individuals. Clones were read by immunoSEQ multiplex PCR, and TCRdb kept only the in-frame ones, dropping some. The sample lists 2,500,000 or so clones; more than 85% were seen once. Sequenced: naive CD4+ T cells from PBMCs. Receptors were obtained from a man younger than 35 in good health. Some clones in this sample may be carry-over from other donors' samples. The CDR3 runs from the conserved cysteine through the conserved F or W. A D gene is named only where the DNA matches it firmly. The listing skips clone size in some rows; elsewhere it reads once, few, many or a size class.

clone_size j_call v_call cdr3_length d_call cdr3_nt cdr3_aa
NA TRBJ2-6 TRBV28 15 NA TGTGCCAGCAGTGCGGTTAGCTCTGGGGCCAACGTCCTGACTTTC CASSAVSSGANVLTF
NA TRBJ2-5 TRBV5-1 15 TRBD1 TGCGCCAGCAGCTCGGACAGGGGCTACCAAGAGACCCAGTACTTC CASSSDRGYQETQYF
NA TRBJ2-5 TRBV7-3 13 TRBD2 TGTGCCAGCAGCTTAGAACTAGCGGGAGTACAGTACTTC CASSLELAGVQYF
NA TRBJ2-7 TRBV6-5 15 TRBD1 TGTGCCAGCAGTCGGGACAGGGGCCCCTCCTACGAGCAGTACTTC CASSRDRGPSYEQYF
once TRBJ2-1 TRBV27 14 NA TGTGCCAGCAGTTTCAACGGGATCCTAGGTGAGCAGTTCTTC CASSFNGILGEQFF
NA TRBJ1-5 TRBV7-9 18 TRBD1 TGTGCCAGCAGCTTAGGGCCAGGGGGGTTCGGCCCTTTTCAGCCCCAGCATTTT CASSLGPGGFGPFQPQHF
NA TRBJ2-5 TRBV19 17 TRBD2 TGTGCCAGTAGGGGGGTAACCGGGACTAGCTTCCGAGAGACCCAGTACTTC CASRGVTGTSFRETQYF
NA TRBJ2-7 TRBV5-1 16 TRBD2 TGCGCCAGCAGCCCTTCACCTTCTAGCGGGAAATACGAGCAGTACTTC CASSPSPSSGKYEQYF
NA TRBJ2-7 TRBV7-3 14 TRBD1 TGTGCCAGCAGCTGGGGACAGGGGTTCGGCGAGCAGTACTTC CASSWGQGFGEQYF
NA TRBJ2-3 TRBV7-9 17 NA TGTGCCAGCAGCCCTCAAAGGGTGGAGCCTAGCACAGATACGCAGTATTTT CASSPQRVEPSTDTQYF
few TRBJ1-2 TRBV2 13 NA TGTGCCAGCAAAGCCCGGACGGGATATGGCTACACCTTC CASKARTGYGYTF
NA TRBJ2-1 TRBV7-3 15 NA TGTGCCAGCGGTGGGGACTTTAAATCCTACAATGAGCAGTTCTTC CASGGDFKSYNEQFF
once TRBJ1-5 TRBV19 15 NA TGTGCCAGTAGTCCCTGGAGCCAGCAGAATCAGCCCCAGCATTTT CASSPWSQQNQPQHF